Following are 22 T cell receptor beta chains from one sample sequenced in a study of T cells in Graves' hyperthyroidism and ophthalmopathy. Amplification of TCR beta CDR3 regions was performed using RNA transcripts as template. HTBI primers were the set used in a first-round RT-PCR of the TCR CDR3. TCRdb used MiXCR to reprocess the multiplex PCR reads, holding one entry per CDR3 protein. The data contain roughly 290,000 distinct CDR3 sequences, around 13% of them singletons. The sequenced material came from blood. These receptor sequences come from a woman aged 35 to 49 with Graves' hyperthyroidism.

This clonotype showed up many times. The J gene is TRBJ2-7, the V gene TRBV29-1, with TRBD1 matching over 9 bases. This CDR3 comprises 13 residues. V lost 4 bases to trimming and J lost 1 base; unmatched junction nucleotides: 2. Germline V gene sequence: CDR1 SQVTM, CDR2 ANQGSEA. DNA for the CDR3: TGCAGCGTTGGTGGGACAGGGTCCTACGAGCAGTACTTC. Residues: CSVGGTGSYEQYF.

This clonotype was counted a few times. A clone one base away is much larger, so this may be a read error. This chain connects TRBV2 to TRBJ1-2, with 8 bases identical to TRBD1. The CDR3 spans 14 residues. Looked up from germline, CDR1 is SNHLY and CDR2 is FYNNEI. CDR3 nucleotide sequence: TGTGCCAGGAGTGCGGGACAGGCTAACTATGGCTACACCTTC. This sequence encodes CARSAGQANYGYTF.

This clonotype came up many times. This chain joins TRBV5-1 and TRBJ1-2, with a tentative D call TRBD1 (5 bases). The CDR3 runs 16 residues. Trimming removed 0 bases from V and 0 bases from J, with 12 bases in between. CDR1 and CDR2 (germline): SGHRS, YFSETQ. Here the CDR3 DNA reads TGCGCCAGCAGCTTGGGTCCGGCAGGGACTAACTATGGCTACACCTTC. Translated: CASSLGPAGTNYGYTF.

V is TRBV2 and J is TRBJ1-4; D may be TRBD1 (6 bases). Trimming took off 6 bases at V and 0 bases at J, with 17 bases between the two ends. The CDR3 length is 17 residues. Looked up from germline, CDR1 is SNHLY and CDR2 is FYNNEI. In DNA, the CDR3 is TGTGCCAGCAGGGACAGTCACATTGACTCAACTAATGAAAAACTGTTTTTT. Translated, it gives CASRDSHIDSTNEKLFF.

Concerning this clonotype: Being one base from a much bigger clone, this may be a read error. This chain joins TRBV7-2 and TRBJ2-2; 10 nucleotides agree with TRBD2. The CDR3 runs 17 residues. CDR1 is SGHTA and CDR2 is FQGNSA in the germline V gene. CDR3: CAGSLGLAGAGTGELFF. In DNA form, the CDR3 reads TGTGCCGGCAGCTTGGGTCTAGCGGGAGCTGGCACCGGGGAGCTGTTTTTT.

V gene TRBV12-3 or TRBV12-4 combines with J gene TRBJ2-7, with TRBD2 matching 14 bases. The CDR3 is 15 residues long. J gave up 6 bases and V 7 bases, and 8 bases lay outside the gene matches. CDR3 coding DNA: TGTGCCAGCACCTTTGGACTAGCGGGAGGAATCGAGCAGTACTTC. Translating gives CASTFGLAGGIEQYF.

This clonotype was counted at least ten times. V gene TRBV7-9 combines with J gene TRBJ1-6; the D is unclear. CDR3 length: 13 amino acids. Germline CDR1 and CDR2: SEHNR and FQNEAQ (reference sequence). V lost 5 bases and J lost 9, with 11 bases in between. This CDR3 reads CASSPTRSSPLHF. CDR3 bases: TGTGCCAGCAGCCCGACGCGGAGTTCACCCCTCCACTTT.

This clonotype was seen repeatedly, ten times or more. The CDR3 region is CSAEQRRQYNEQFF. Written as DNA, the CDR3 is TGCAGTGCTGAGCAACGGCGTCAGTACAATGAGCAGTTCTTC. V gene TRBV20-1 combines with J gene TRBJ2-1; D not certain. Germline loops: CDR1 DFQATT, CDR2 SNEGSKA (reference sequence). This CDR3 spans 14 amino acids. Trimming left V 5 bases short and J 4 bases short, with 15 bases between.

About this clonotype: This clone may be a read error of a much larger clone one base away. This rearrangement joins TRBV2 to TRBJ2-1, with 13 bases fitting TRBD2. The CDR3 has 13 amino acids. Per the germline V gene, CDR1 is SNHLY and CDR2 is FYNNEI. The CDR3 reads CVSRGTSGMGQFF. CDR3 DNA sequence: TGTGTCAGCAGGGGGACTAGCGGGATGGGGCAGTTCTTC.

The sample holds many counts of this clonotype. V is TRBV7-2 and J is TRBJ2-5; TRBD2 is a possible D gene (5 bases). Between the trimmed V and J ends, which lost 5 bases and 4 bases, there was a span of 14 bases. This CDR3 contains 14 residues. Per germline, CDR1 SGHTA and CDR2 FQGNSA. For the CDR3, the DNA is TGTGCCAGCAGCCAGATGGGAGCCGGAGAGACCCAGTACTTC. It translates to CASSQMGAGETQYF.

This clonotype was counted ten times or more. The rearrangement uses TRBV5-1 and TRBJ2-7, with 7 positions matching TRBD2. The J segment lost 3 bases and the V segment lost 0 bases, leaving 12 bases of the junction unmatched. The germline gives CDR1 SGHRS, CDR2 YFSETQ. This CDR3 region has 17 residues. The CDR3 protein is CASSLESGTSINYEQYF. The CDR3 DNA follows: TGCGCCAGCAGCTTGGAAAGCGGGACTTCCATTAACTACGAGCAGTACTTC.

V and J are TRBV9 and TRBJ2-1; D is possibly TRBD2 (5 bases). CDR3 size: 15 residues. Germline loops: CDR1 SGDLS, CDR2 YYNGEE. Trimming pared 0 bases from V and 2 bases from J, leaving 9 bases between. CDR3 residues: CASSVEDSAYNEQFF. CDR3 bases: TGTGCCAGCAGCGTAGAGGACTCTGCCTACAATGAGCAGTTCTTC.

The table lists this clonotype with many counts. The chain links TRBV28 to TRBJ1-1, with no clear D. V was clipped by 6 bases and J by 0 bases, with 17 bases between them. The CDR3 sequence is 16 residues long. Germline lookup yields CDR1 MDHEN and CDR2 SYDVKM. CDR3 amino acids: CASSSLARALNTEAFF. CDR3 bases: TGTGCCAGCAGCTCTTTAGCCCGGGCCCTGAACACTGAAGCTTTCTTT.

In this sample, this clonotype turned up many times. V gene TRBV28 combines with J gene TRBJ1-3, with 8 bases identical to TRBD1. The CDR3 consists of 16 residues. Germline V lookup: CDR1 MDHEN, CDR2 SYDVKM. With V trimmed by 5 bases and J by 2 bases, 8 bases remained unmatched. The CDR3 DNA sequence: TGTGCCAGCAGTCCGCCGGACAGGGTCACTGGAAACACCATATATTTT. Translated, it gives CASSPPDRVTGNTIYF.

At least ten counts were recorded for this clonotype. This sequence joins TRBV28 and TRBJ2-1; TRBD2 matches at 8 bases. Unmatched junction bases numbered 2, after V lost 4 bases and J lost 0 bases. The CDR3 has 15 residues. Germline CDR1 reads MDHEN; CDR2 reads SYDVKM. Here the CDR3 reads CASSSSGSSYNEQFF. The CDR3 DNA follows: TGTGCCAGCAGTTCCAGCGGGAGCTCCTACAATGAGCAGTTCTTC.

V and J are TRBV14 and TRBJ2-3; tentative D call: TRBD2 (5 bases). The germline CDR1 and CDR2 sequences are SGHDN and FVKESK. Between the trimmed V and J ends, which lost 0 bases and 6 bases, there was a span of 16 bases. The CDR3 spans 16 residues. CDR3 region: CASSQDLAGLTDTQYF. DNA for the CDR3: TGTGCCAGCAGCCAAGATCTAGCAGGTCTCACGGATACGCAGTATTTT.

As to this clonotype: The germline gene is not matched at one end of the junction; a read error may be the cause. The V call is TRBV7-7, the J call TRBJ2-3; 11 nucleotides match TRBD2. The length of the CDR3 is 14 residues. CDR1 is SSHAT, CDR2 FNYEAQ, per germline (reference sequence). The DNA for the CDR3 is TGTGCTAGCAGCGTGGGACTAGCGGCAGATACGCAGTATTTT. Residues: CASSVGLAADTQYF.

This clonotype was seen ten or more times. The chain recombines TRBV2 with TRBJ2-3; D may match TRBD1 or TRBD2 (5 bases each). CDR1 is SNHLY and CDR2 is FYNNEI in the germline V gene. The CDR3 is made up of 14 amino acids. With 7 bases removed from V and 2 bases from J, the gap between germline ends came to 13 bases. Here the CDR3 reads CASTGDLNTDTQYF. The CDR3 DNA reads as TGTGCCAGCACCGGGGACCTTAACACAGATACGCAGTATTTT. Filled out from reference TRBV2 and TRBJ2-3, the complete variable domain reads EPEVTQTPSHQVTQMGQEVILRCVPISNHLYFYWYRQILGQKVEFLVSFYNNEISEKSEIFDDQFSVERPDGSNFTLKIRSTKLEDSAMYFCASTGDLNTDTQYFGPGTRLTVL.

The sample holds a few counts of this clonotype. The chain has TRBV28 and TRBJ2-3, with D possibly TRBD2 on 5 matching bases. This CDR3 comprises 16 residues. Trimming removed 6 bases at V and 4 bases at J, with 20 bases between. CDR1 is MDHEN, CDR2 SYDVKM, per germline. Here the CDR3 reads CASSSRRRRLPDTQYF. Written as DNA, the CDR3 is TGTGCCAGCAGCTCCCGCCGGAGGCGGCTACCAGATACGCAGTATTTT.

The V and J genes are TRBV2 and TRBJ2-1, with 8 positions matching TRBD2. The CDR3 runs 16 residues. The germline V gene has CDR1 SNHLY and CDR2 FYNNEI. J gave up 7 bases and V 3 bases, and 11 bases lay outside the gene matches. DNA for the CDR3: TGTGCCAGCAGTGATATAGGCGGGAGGAGTCTAAATGAGCAGTTCTTC. It is translated as CASSDIGGRSLNEQFF. Based on the CDR3 plus reference TRBV2 and TRBJ2-1, the full variable domain is EPEVTQTPSHQVTQMGQEVILRCVPISNHLYFYWYRQILGQKVEFLVSFYNNEISEKSEIFDDQFSVERPDGSNFTLKIRSTKLEDSAMYFCASSDIGGRSLNEQFFGPGTRLTVL.

This clonotype was counted many times. The J gene is TRBJ2-1, the V gene TRBV18; no firm D call. V lost 5 bases to trimming and J lost 2 bases, with 10 bases between them. From germline, CDR1 is KGHSH and CDR2 LQKENI. This CDR3 has 14 amino acids. CDR3 residues: CASSSDRAYNEQFF. Written as DNA, the CDR3 is TGTGCCAGCTCAAGTGACCGAGCCTACAATGAGCAGTTCTTC.

In this sample, this clonotype turned up many times. The rearrangement uses TRBV6-1 and TRBJ1-1; D is possibly TRBD1 (5 bases). CDR1 is MNHNS, CDR2 SASEGT, per germline. V dropped 0 bases and J dropped 1 base, with 9 bases sitting between them. The CDR3 runs to 15 residues. In DNA form, the CDR3 reads TGTGCCAGCAGTGAAGCGACTACAGGGAACACTGAAGCTTTCTTT. It translates to CASSEATTGNTEAFF.